What follows are 9 T cell receptor beta chains derived from one specimen sequenced in a study of blood T cells in healthy people across ages. A second PCR of about 7 to 12 cycles used a sample-barcoded 5' primer and a J-beta primer mix. TCRdb reanalysed the 5' RACE reads using MiXCR and keeps one entry per CDR3 protein. The sample includes 1.5 million or so distinct CDR3 sequences, approximately 43% of them seen just once. Sequences were obtained from blood. The receptor set was obtained from a woman under 30 in good health.

This clonotype was counted only a few times. The chain recombines TRBV5-1 with TRBJ2-1; weak D call: TRBD2 (6 bases). CDR3 length: 15 residues. Germline CDR1 reads SGHRS; CDR2 reads YFSETQ. V lost 1 base and J 7 bases, leaving 15 bases between the germline ends. CDR3 loop: CASSLLTGDLNEQFF. CDR3 DNA: TGCGCCAGCAGCTTGCTGACGGGGGACTTGAATGAGCAGTTCTTC.

This clonotype was recorded a few times. This sequence joins TRBV3-1 and TRBJ2-7; no reliable D call. The end of the DNA is better explained by TRBJ2-5, so the J call may be wrong. The CDR3 has 16 residues. CDR1 LGHDT and CDR2 YNNKEL come from the germline V gene (reference sequence). The CDR3 loop is CASRPNPPDVKETQYF. As DNA, the CDR3 is TGTGCCAGCAGGCCAAACCCACCGGACGTTAAAGAGACCCAGTACTTC.

This chain uses TRBV6-5 with TRBJ2-1, with D hard to call. Gene TRBJ2-7 matches the end of the DNA better, so the J call may be wrong. The CDR3 is 12 amino acids. Looked up from germline, CDR1 is MNHEY and CDR2 is SVGAGI. The CDR3 DNA follows: TGTGCCAGCAGGGGGAACTACAATGAGCAGTACTTC. Encoded protein: CASRGNYNEQYF.

The V call is TRBV20-1, the J call TRBJ2-3, with TRBD2 as a possible D gene (5 bases). The germline gives CDR1 DFQATT, CDR2 SNEGSKA (reference sequence). The V and J ends lost 0 bases and 5 bases respectively, with 15 bases between them. CDR3 length equals 15 residues. The CDR3 protein is CSARDPRGPGDTQYF. CDR3 bases: TGCAGTGCTAGAGATCCGCGAGGGCCCGGAGATACGCAGTATTTT.

The CDR3 DNA is TGTGCCAGCAGTTACTCGGGCCAGGATGAGCAGTTCTTC. It specifies CASSYSGQDEQFF. This chain uses TRBV6-6 with TRBJ2-1; the D is unclear. V lost 0 bases and J 8 bases, leaving 8 bases between the germline ends. Looked up from germline, CDR1 is MNHNY and CDR2 is SVGAGI (reference sequence). The CDR3 contains 13 residues.

This clonotype has more than one count but fewer than ten. The chain uses TRBV9 and TRBJ2-2, with 9 bases lining up with TRBD1. The V gene's germline CDR1 is SGDLS and CDR2 YYNGEE. Germline trimming cut 3 bases from V and 5 bases from J; bases unmatched to any gene: 5. This CDR3 is built from 15 residues. CDR3 residues: CASSGWTGETGELFF. For the CDR3, the DNA is TGTGCCAGCAGCGGATGGACAGGGGAAACCGGGGAGCTGTTTTTT.

The CDR3 sequence is CASTLHPQETQYF. The CDR3 nucleotides are TGTGCCAGCACCCTACACCCACAAGAGACCCAGTACTTC. The V gene is TRBV11-2, the J gene TRBJ2-5; D is uncertain. Between the trimmed V and J ends, which lost 7 bases and 2 bases, there was a span of 11 bases. The length of the CDR3 is 13 residues. Germline V gives CDR1 SGHAT, CDR2 FQNNGV.

For this clonotype: One end of the junction is discordant with germline, which a read error may explain. The chain employs TRBV6-1 and TRBJ1-6, with a weak D call TRBD1 (6 bases). This CDR3 spans 18 amino acids. Germline CDR1 and CDR2: MNHNS and SASEGT. CDR3 in DNA: TGCGCCAGCAGCCGATTACCGGACAGAAAGCTTTATAATTCACCCCTCCACTTT. This codes for CASSRLPDRKLYNSPLHF.

The chain is built from TRBV20-1 and TRBJ2-7; 7 nucleotides match TRBD1. Losses at the gene ends were 4 bases for V and 9 bases for J; bases not matched to a gene: 6. The CDR3 is 11 amino acids. From germline, CDR1 is DFQATT and CDR2 SNEGSKA (reference sequence). In DNA form, the CDR3 reads TGCAGTGCTATCCTGGGACAGAGGCAGTACTTC. It encodes CSAILGQRQYF.